The clone carrying this TCR beta chain appeared once. The antigen is unknown. TCR beta VDJ and CDR3 were profiled, and genomic DNA was the template. TCRdb itself ran the reads through MiXCR, one entry per CDR3 protein. The sample includes about 200,000 distinct CDR3 sequences, roughly 45% of them seen just once. This sample stems from a study of CD8+CD57+ T cells in acquired aplastic anemia. Looking at the study overall: Sorted cells (CD4+ and CD8+) yielded DNA amounts that averaged roughly 3.5 ug.

The CDR3 is 17 residues long. The germline CDR1 and CDR2 sequences are SGHRS and YFSETQ. Trimming pared 0 bases from V and 2 bases from J, leaving 16 bases between. Patients picked for sequencing had shown CD8+CD57+ cell expansion detected by flow cytometry. Each patient gave a blood sample that was collected before any therapy had been received. Findings and limits, study-wide: Sharing between patients and controls was observed for around 30 CD8+ CDR3 sequences. Patients showed no significant difference from controls in CD8+ Simpson's diversity.

Sequencing was done on a sample of sorted CD4+, CD8+, or CD8+CD57+ T cells (not recorded which) from PBMCs. The V and J genes are TRBV5-1 and TRBJ2-3; the D gene could be TRBD1 or TRBD2 (6 bases each). This TCR was sampled from a human donor with aplastic anemia. In DNA form, the CDR3 reads TGCGCCAGCAGCTTGGTAACGGGGGCGGGTAACACAGATACGCAGTATTTT. It codes for CASSLVTGAGNTDTQYF.